One sample yielded the 30 T cell receptor beta chains listed below, sequenced in a study of cytomegalovirus exposure and HLA in healthy donors. With 60 Vbeta and 13 Jbeta primers, the PCR was carried out. Method: immunoSEQ multiplex PCR; TCRdb's copy keeps in-frame clones and lacks some. The sample has 55,000 to 65,000 clones, around 84% seen once; the top ten hold under 7%. The sequencing sample was made of PBMCs. The receptors derive from a male donor in good health and CMV-seronegative.

The chain is built from TRBV6-5 and TRBJ2-3; 12 bases agree with TRBD2. This CDR3 contains 15 residues. Trimming cost V 7 bases and J 4 bases; bases outside gene matches: 6. Germline V gene sequence: CDR1 MNHEY, CDR2 SVGAGI. The CDR3 sequence is CASTSSGGAPDTQYF. In DNA, the CDR3 is TGTGCCAGCACCTCTAGCGGGGGGGCCCCAGATACGCAGTATTTT.

The V and J genes are TRBV5-6 and TRBJ2-1, with 13 bases that match TRBD2. V dropped 6 bases and J dropped 3; count of bases not matched to a gene: 12. The germline V gene has CDR1 SGHDT and CDR2 YYEEEE. The CDR3 consists of 18 residues. CDR3 sequence reads: CASNSGTSGMAGYNEQFF. As DNA, the CDR3 is TGTGCCAGCAACTCCGGGACTAGCGGGATGGCGGGCTACAATGAGCAGTTCTTC.

V usage is TRBV2 and J usage is TRBJ1-1; the D is unclear. Germline CDR1 is SNHLY and CDR2 is FYNNEI. The CDR3 is made up of 14 amino acids. Trimming pared 6 bases from V and 0 bases from J, leaving 11 bases between. The CDR3 nucleotides read TGTGCCAGCAGCCTGCTAGGCTTGAACACTGAAGCTTTCTTT. It yields the protein CASSLLGLNTEAFF.

This clone occurred a few times. The rearrangement joins TRBV5-5 to TRBJ2-7; maybe TRBD1 (6 bases). The CDR3 covers 13 residues. V gave up 3 bases and J gave up 0 bases, with 7 bases separating them. Per the germline V gene, CDR1 is SGHKS and CDR2 is YYEKEE (reference sequence). The CDR3 here is CASSSGASYEQYF. The DNA for the CDR3 is TGTGCCAGCAGCTCAGGGGCCTCCTACGAGCAGTACTTC.

V is TRBV10-3 and J is TRBJ1-1; perhaps TRBD1 as D (6 bases). The CDR3 has 13 amino acids. CDR1 is ENHRY, CDR2 SYGVKD, per germline. The V and J ends lost 3 bases and 1 base respectively, with 6 bases between them. CDR3 sequence (DNA): TGTGCCATCAGTGAACAGGGGAACACTGAAGCTTTCTTT. Translation: CAISEQGNTEAFF.

This sequence joins TRBV4-3 and TRBJ1-6, with 7 bases lining up with TRBD1. The V gene's germline CDR1 is LGHNA and CDR2 YSLEER. V lost 0 bases, J lost 9 bases, and 11 bases stayed unmatched. The CDR3 has 17 residues. CDR3 protein: CASSQDLLVRGISPLHF. In DNA form, the CDR3 reads TGCGCCAGCAGCCAAGATCTATTGGTCAGGGGGATTTCACCCCTCCACTTT.

This clone was found a few times. The chain recombines TRBV4-1 with TRBJ1-4; D is possibly TRBD1 (6 bases). The CDR3 is 15 amino acids. Germline V gives CDR1 MGHRA, CDR2 YSYEKL. With 4 bases removed from V and 8 bases from J, the gap between germline ends came to 17 bases. The CDR3 protein is CASSPLGDIEEKLFF. In DNA form, the CDR3 reads TGCGCCAGCAGCCCCCTCGGGGACATCGAAGAAAAACTGTTTTTT.

The chain employs TRBV6-1 and TRBJ2-5; 9 bases line up with TRBD2. CDR3 length equals 15 residues. Trimming took 2 bases from V and 0 from J; bases not matched to a gene: 1. Per the germline V gene, CDR1 is MNHNS and CDR2 is SASEGT. This chain's CDR3 is CASSEIAGDQETQYF. Written as DNA, the CDR3 is TGTGCCAGCAGTGAAATAGCGGGGGACCAAGAGACCCAGTACTTC.

The chain uses TRBV5-1 and TRBJ2-3, with D possibly TRBD2 on 5 matching bases. V was clipped by 0 bases and J by 0 bases, with 8 bases between them. From germline, CDR1 is SGHRS and CDR2 YFSETQ. The CDR3 is 15 amino acids. The CDR3 loop reads CASSLGRGSTDTQYF. CDR3 DNA sequence: TGCGCCAGCAGCTTGGGACGGGGAAGCACAGATACGCAGTATTTT.

The chain carries TRBV5-1 and TRBJ1-6; D possibly corresponds to TRBD1 (5 bases). Trimming stripped 1 base from V and 5 bases from J, with 13 bases between. The germline V gene has CDR1 SGHRS and CDR2 YFSETQ. The CDR3 runs to 16 residues. The CDR3 reads CASSLLGGADNSPLHF. The CDR3 DNA reads as TGCGCCAGCAGCTTGCTTGGAGGGGCGGATAATTCACCCCTCCACTTT.

The chain has TRBV5-5 and TRBJ2-7; 12 bases line up with TRBD1. Germline lookup yields CDR1 SGHKS and CDR2 YYEKEE (reference sequence). V lost 4 bases to trimming and J lost 3 bases; unmatched junction nucleotides: 17. CDR3 size: 19 residues. The CDR3 region is CASSVPGQGARGGDYEQYF. DNA for the CDR3: TGTGCCAGCAGCGTCCCGGGACAGGGGGCGCGGGGGGGGGACTACGAGCAGTACTTC.

J is TRBJ2-3 and V is TRBV7-2; D is perhaps TRBD2 (6 bases). Trimming cost V 5 bases and J 5 bases, with 17 bases left between them. The CDR3 sequence is 15 residues long. Germline CDR1 reads SGHTA; CDR2 reads FQGNSA. The CDR3 reads CASSQSSASLDTQYF. The CDR3, as DNA: TGTGCCAGCAGCCAATCTAGCGCCTCTTTAGATACGCAGTATTTT.

In the case of this clone: Germline is not matched at one junction end, which may reflect a read error. The chain is built from TRBV10-3 and TRBJ1-3; TRBD1 aligns across 9 bases. CDR1 is ENHRY and CDR2 is SYGVKD in the germline V gene. The CDR3 is made up of 14 amino acids. The CDR3 DNA follows: TGTGCCGCTGACAGGGGGAGCTCTGGAAACACCACATATTTT. Translation: CAADRGSSGNTTYF.

The chain combines TRBV6-1 with TRBJ1-1; 7 nucleotides agree with TRBD1. V gave up 6 bases and J gave up 6 bases; unmatched junction bases: 7. Germline-derived CDR1 and CDR2 are MNHNS and SASEGT. The CDR3 length is 13 residues. CDR3 region: CASRPGQASEAFF. CDR3 DNA sequence: TGTGCCAGCAGACCAGGACAGGCCTCTGAAGCTTTCTTT.

The rearrangement links TRBV5-4 to TRBJ2-1, with 8 bases lining up with TRBD1. V lost 5 bases to trimming and J lost 4 bases; unmatched junction nucleotides: 8. The CDR3 loop spans 15 amino acids. From germline, CDR1 is SGHNT and CDR2 YYREEE (reference sequence). CDR3 residues: CASSSGQALYNEQFF. CDR3 DNA: TGTGCCAGCAGTTCGGGACAGGCACTATACAATGAGCAGTTCTTC. Combining the CDR3 with reference TRBV5-4 and TRBJ2-1 gives the whole variable domain ETGVTQSPTHLIKTRGQQVTLRCSSQSGHNTVSWYQQALGQGPQFIFQYYREEENGRGNFPPRFSGLQFPNYSSELNVNALELDDSALYLCASSSGQALYNEQFFGPGTRLTVL.

The chain couples TRBV4-2 to TRBJ2-3; 10 nucleotides line up with TRBD2. CDR1 is LGHNA, CDR2 YNFKEQ, per germline. The length of the CDR3 is 16 residues. Germline trimming cut 0 bases from V and 4 bases from J; bases unmatched to any gene: 4. CDR3 loop: CASSQEQRGGSDTQYF. CDR3 DNA sequence: TGTGCCAGCAGCCAAGAACAGCGGGGGGGATCAGATACGCAGTATTTT.

This clone was observed a few times. The V call is TRBV30, the J call TRBJ1-1; the D gene is possibly TRBD1 (6 bases). This CDR3 contains 13 residues. Looked up from germline, CDR1 is GTSNPN and CDR2 is SVGIG (reference sequence). The CDR3 region has the DNA TGTGCATTGGAGAGGGGGATGGGCACTGAAGCTTTCTTT. Its translation: CALERGMGTEAFF. The whole variable domain, remainder taken from reference TRBV30 and TRBJ1-1, is SQTIHQWPATLVQPVGSPLSLECTVEGTSNPNLYWYRQAAGRGLQLLFYSVGIGQISSEVPQNLSASRPQDRQFILSSKKLLLSDSGFYLCALERGMGTEAFFGQGTRLTVV.

V usage is TRBV29-1 and J usage is TRBJ2-1; D is possibly TRBD2 (5 bases). The length of the CDR3 is 12 residues. Germline V gene lookup returns CDR1 SQVTM and CDR2 ANQGSEA. V was shortened by 7 bases and J by 9 bases, with 16 bases between the two germline ends. CDR3 DNA sequence: TGCAGCGGAGGACCCGGGGATGGTGAGCAGTTCTTC. Translated, it gives CSGGPGDGEQFF.

The chain has TRBV7-2 and TRBJ1-5, with TRBD1 as a possible D gene (6 bases). Germline V lookup: CDR1 SGHTA, CDR2 FQGNSA. This CDR3 has 14 amino acids. The V and J ends lost 5 bases and 7 bases respectively, with 15 bases between them. As DNA, the CDR3 is TGTGCCAGCAGCGGGGACAATGAGGAACAGCCCCAGCATTTT. This gives the protein CASSGDNEEQPQHF.

The CDR3 DNA reads as TGCGCCAGCAGCTTGGATCTGGGGGCGCGGGGCTACACCTTC. This sequence encodes CASSLDLGARGYTF. This sequence joins TRBV5-1 and TRBJ1-2, with D possibly matching TRBD1 (6 bases). This CDR3 has 14 amino acids. V was shortened by 0 bases and J by 8 bases, with 14 bases between the two germline ends. Germline V gene data show CDR1 as SGHRS and CDR2 as YFSETQ.

The chain uses TRBV18 and TRBJ2-1; a weak D match, TRBD1 (6 bases). V lost 7 bases and J 5 bases, leaving 12 bases between the germline ends. This CDR3 is 13 amino acids long. CDR1 and CDR2 from the germline V gene are KGHSH and LQKENI. CDR3 DNA sequence: TGTGCCAGCTTCCAGGACAGCCACAATGAGCAGTTCTTC. Amino acid sequence: CASFQDSHNEQFF.

The rearrangement uses TRBV25-1 and TRBJ1-1; a weak D match, TRBD1 (5 bases). The V gene's germline CDR1 is MGHDK and CDR2 SYGVNS. The V and J ends lost 1 base and 7 bases respectively, with 7 bases between them. The CDR3 totals 12 residues. In DNA, the CDR3 is TGTGCCAGCAGTGAATCAGGGTTTGAAGCTTTCTTT. The encoded protein is CASSESGFEAFF. The variable domain in full, completed from reference TRBV25-1 and TRBJ1-1, reads EADIYQTPRYLVIGTGKKITLECSQTMGHDKMYWYQQDPGMELHLIHYSYGVNSTEKGDLSSESTVSRIRTEHFPLTLESARPSHTSQYLCASSESGFEAFFGQGTRLTVV.

CDR3 sequence: CASSQSRSPGQGADHYGYTF. The CDR3 DNA reads TGCGCCAGCAGCCAGAGTCGGAGTCCGGGACAGGGGGCGGATCACTATGGCTACACCTTC. The chain combines TRBV4-3 with TRBJ1-2, with 12 positions matching TRBD1. Germline assignment: CDR1 LGHNA and CDR2 YSLEER. This CDR3 spans 20 amino acids. The J segment lost 3 bases and the V segment lost 3 bases, leaving 17 bases of the junction unmatched.

V gene TRBV9 combines with J gene TRBJ2-5; 10 bases align to TRBD2. The CDR3 is 14 amino acids. The germline gives CDR1 SGDLS, CDR2 YYNGEE. The V segment lost 4 bases and the J segment 1 base; nucleotides outside the gene matches: 1. The CDR3 sequence is CASSRTSGQETQYF. DNA for the CDR3: TGTGCCAGCAGCCGGACTAGCGGCCAAGAGACCCAGTACTTC.

The chain carries TRBV7-6 and TRBJ2-7, with TRBD2 matching over 7 bases. The CDR3 runs 14 residues. Germline V gene sequence: CDR1 SGHVS, CDR2 FNYEAQ. V lost 5 bases and J lost 2; bases outside the gene matches: 6. CDR3 coding DNA: TGTGCCAGCAGCCCCCGGGAGGCCCCCTACGAGCAGTACTTC. It specifies CASSPREAPYEQYF.

V usage is TRBV6-5 and J usage is TRBJ2-7; D is perhaps TRBD1 (6 bases). Per the germline V gene, CDR1 is MNHEY and CDR2 is SVGAGI. CDR3 length equals 12 residues. V lost 5 bases and J 5 bases, leaving 10 bases between the germline ends. As DNA, the CDR3 is TGTGCCAGCAGTACAGGGTTACACGAGCAGTACTTC. Its protein is CASSTGLHEQYF.

Points on this clone: Other DNA variants within this sample encode the same CDR3. The genes are TRBV20-1 and TRBJ2-5; D is ambiguous. The germline V gene encodes CDR1 DFQATT and CDR2 SNEGSKA (reference sequence). CDR3 size: 11 residues. Trimming took off 5 bases at V and 5 bases at J, with 9 bases between the two ends. The CDR3 sequence is CSAQHQETQYF. The CDR3 DNA reads TGCAGTGCTCAACATCAGGAGACCCAGTACTTC.

This clone was counted once. The V call is TRBV6-5, the J call TRBJ2-5; D uncertain. This CDR3 contains 15 residues. Germline CDR1 and CDR2: MNHEY and SVGAGI. Trimming left V 0 bases short and J 5 bases short, with 13 bases between. The CDR3 sequence is CASSYSPRVWETQYF. As DNA, the CDR3 is TGTGCCAGCAGTTACTCCCCTCGGGTGTGGGAGACCCAGTACTTC.

This rearrangement joins TRBV7-2 to TRBJ2-5; 7 bases align to TRBD1. The germline V gene encodes CDR1 SGHTA and CDR2 FQGNSA. This CDR3 is built from 16 residues. The ends lost 5 bases at V and 1 base at J; junction bases unmatched: 10. CDR3 loop: CASSEPRGSGQETQYF. The CDR3 DNA reads TGTGCCAGCAGCGAACCCAGGGGGAGTGGCCAAGAGACCCAGTACTTC.

CDR3 sequence reads: CASSLFFLAGSTDTQYF. CDR3 DNA: TGTGCCAGCAGCTTATTTTTTCTAGCGGGGAGCACAGATACGCAGTATTTT. The chain recombines TRBV7-6 with TRBJ2-3, with 9 bases matching TRBD2. Losses at the gene ends were 2 bases for V and 0 bases for J; bases not matched to a gene: 6. The CDR3 has 17 amino acids. Per germline, CDR1 SGHVS and CDR2 FNYEAQ.